A single sample is the source of the 16 T cell receptor beta chains below, sequenced in a study of T cell changes during pregnancy in multiple sclerosis. Sequencing was performed with immunoSEQ multiplex PCR; in TCRdb, only in-frame clones are kept and a portion is missing. In the table there are 40,000 to 50,000 clones, roughly nine tenths of which are singletons. The specimen comprised CD8+ T cells from peripheral blood mononuclear cells, sampled after pregnancy. These TCRs come from a female donor with multiple sclerosis, enrolled in a pregnancy study.

The V and J genes are TRBV5-4 and TRBJ2-7; D call uncertain. Germline V gene sequence: CDR1 SGHNT, CDR2 YYREEE (reference sequence). Deletions cut 4 bases from V and 4 bases from J, with 12 bases between. The CDR3 contains 13 residues. The CDR3 DNA follows: TGTGCCAGCAGCCTAAACGCGGATTACGAGCAGTACTTC. It yields the protein CASSLNADYEQYF.

The V gene is TRBV7-2, the J gene TRBJ1-1, with unresolved D. Per the germline V gene, CDR1 is SGHTA and CDR2 is FQGNSA. The germline V and J ends were trimmed by 1 base and 1 base, with 4 bases remaining between them. The CDR3 is 13 residues long. CDR3 bases: TGTGCCAGCAGCTTAGGCAGGAACACTGAAGCTTTCTTT. This sequence encodes CASSLGRNTEAFF.

The genes are TRBV5-6 and TRBJ2-3; unclear D gene. V lost 4 bases and J lost 2, with 11 bases in between. CDR3 length equals 14 residues. Looked up from germline, CDR1 is SGHDT and CDR2 is YYEEEE. The CDR3 DNA follows: TGTGCCAGCAGCCTCGCTGGCAACACAGATACGCAGTATTTT. Translation: CASSLAGNTDTQYF.

The rearrangement links TRBV19 to TRBJ1-2, with D possibly being TRBD1 (6 bases). CDR3 length: 12 amino acids. Trimming cost V 9 bases and J 8 bases, with 16 bases left between them. The germline CDR1 and CDR2 sequences are LNHDA and SQIVND (reference sequence). The CDR3 DNA reads TGTGCCAGCAGGTGGGGAGACAGGGGCTACACCTTC. It encodes CASRWGDRGYTF.

This chain joins TRBV5-1 and TRBJ1-3, with TRBD1 matching 10 bases. The germline CDR1 and CDR2 sequences are SGHRS and YFSETQ. This CDR3 spans 15 amino acids. V was pared by 4 bases and J by 8 bases, with 9 bases of the junction left unmatched. The CDR3 DNA reads as TGCGCCAGCAGCGACGGGACAGGGGTTACGGACACCATATATTTT. Amino acid sequence: CASSDGTGVTDTIYF.

The chain recombines TRBV7-6 with TRBJ2-5; 9 positions agree with TRBD1. The CDR3 runs 15 residues. The trim removed 1 base at V and 5 bases at J, leaving 5 bases unmatched. Germline assignment: CDR1 SGHVS and CDR2 FNYEAQ. This CDR3 reads CASSLDPGTGETQYF. The CDR3 DNA sequence: TGTGCCAGCAGCTTAGATCCCGGGACAGGGGAGACCCAGTACTTC.

The chain joins TRBV28 to TRBJ2-3; D uncertain. CDR3 length equals 16 residues. Trimming stripped 7 bases from V and 2 bases from J, with 19 bases between. The V gene's germline CDR1 is MDHEN and CDR2 SYDVKM. CDR3 sequence reads: CASTPLRYPNTDTQYF. The CDR3 nucleotides are TGTGCCAGCACTCCCCTCCGGTATCCCAACACAGATACGCAGTATTTT.

V is TRBV15 and J is TRBJ2-2; 9 bases map to TRBD1. The CDR3 is 17 amino acids. The trim removed 3 bases at V and 8 bases at J, leaving 13 bases unmatched. Germline-derived CDR1 and CDR2 are LNHNV and YYDKDF (reference sequence). The CDR3 bases are TGTGCCACCAGCAGGCAACTCCCGGGACAGGGTTTGGGGGAGCTGTTTTTT. Translation: CATSRQLPGQGLGELFF.

This chain uses TRBV7-3 with TRBJ1-2; 7 bases line up with TRBD1. Trimming removed 5 bases from V and 2 bases from J; junction bases left unmatched: 8. The CDR3 spans 15 residues. Germline CDR1 reads SGHTA; CDR2 reads FQGTGA. This CDR3 reads CASSLGVGGNYGYTF. CDR3 coding DNA: TGTGCCAGCAGCCTTGGAGTAGGGGGCAACTATGGCTACACCTTC.

The chain uses TRBV2 and TRBJ1-5; 7 bases are a match to TRBD1. V lost 7 bases, J lost 3 bases, and 9 bases stayed unmatched. The CDR3 totals 15 residues. Germline assignment: CDR1 SNHLY and CDR2 FYNNEI. This chain's CDR3 is CASKRDSDLNQPQHF. The CDR3 nucleotides read TGTGCCAGCAAAAGGGACAGTGACCTCAATCAGCCCCAGCATTTT.

The chain is built from TRBV5-1 and TRBJ2-7; TRBD2 matches at 8 bases. This CDR3 has 14 residues. Germline V gene sequence: CDR1 SGHRS, CDR2 YFSETQ. Losses at the gene ends were 1 base for V and 0 bases for J; bases not matched to a gene: 0. In nucleotides, the CDR3 is TGCGCCAGCAGCTTGAGCGGGGGCTCCTACGAGCAGTACTTC. Amino acids: CASSLSGGSYEQYF.

The J gene is TRBJ1-3, the V gene TRBV11-2, with D uncertain. Germline CDR1 is SGHAT and CDR2 is FQNNGV. Trimming shortened V by 3 bases and J by 1 base, and 10 bases separated the two germline ends. This CDR3 is built from 15 residues. The CDR3 sequence: CASSFPGESGNTIYF. DNA for the CDR3: TGTGCCAGCAGCTTCCCCGGAGAGTCTGGAAACACCATATATTTT.

The gene calls are TRBV27 and TRBJ2-1, with D possibly being TRBD2 (5 bases). Germline CDR1 is MNHEY and CDR2 is SMNVEV (reference sequence). This CDR3 region has 16 residues. V was trimmed by 5 bases and J by 2 bases, leaving 16 bases between them. The CDR3 region is CASSLRSGVTYNEQFF. The DNA for the CDR3 is TGTGCCAGCAGTCTCCGTTCCGGGGTCACCTACAATGAGCAGTTCTTC.

The chain couples TRBV14 to TRBJ2-7; a possible D gene is TRBD1 (5 bases). Germline V lookup: CDR1 SGHDN, CDR2 FVKESK. Trimming left V 1 base short and J 6 bases short, with 16 bases between. The CDR3 consists of 15 residues. Written as DNA, the CDR3 is TGTGCCAGCAGCCAAGTTTTACAGGCTTTCGGCGAGCAGTACTTC. This gives the protein CASSQVLQAFGEQYF.

V and J are TRBV10-3 and TRBJ2-1; 11 bases are shared with TRBD2. The germline CDR1 and CDR2 sequences are ENHRY and SYGVKD. J was trimmed by 0 bases and V by 5 bases; bases with no gene match: 6. The CDR3 is 17 amino acids. The CDR3 is CAISRSSGGSSYNEQFF. Here the CDR3 DNA reads TGTGCCATCAGTAGATCTAGCGGGGGGAGCTCCTACAATGAGCAGTTCTTC.

The chain links TRBV6-5 to TRBJ1-2; 7 nucleotides line up with TRBD1. V lost 1 base, J lost 0 bases, and 5 bases stayed unmatched. CDR1 MNHEY and CDR2 SVGAGI come from the germline V gene. This CDR3 has 16 amino acids. The CDR3 loop reads CASSYLQGSANYGYTF. CDR3 nucleotide sequence: TGTGCCAGCAGTTACTTACAGGGGTCAGCTAACTATGGCTACACCTTC.